One sample yielded the 6 T cell receptor beta chains listed below, sequenced in a study (dated by TCRdb to about 2015). Libraries came from 5' RACE. TCRdb lists the instrument as Illumina MiSeq. The raw public reads went through TCRdb reprocessing: fastp at Q25, MiXCR clone calling, in-frame beta chains kept. A single entry per CDR3 protein holds the most common genes and DNA from its merged rows. This sample lists a few thousand distinct CDR3 sequences; just over 70% were detected once. The ten largest make up roughly 4.2% of the sample. CD4+CD25+CD127-/low cells were isolated as Tregs. The sample comprised Tregs sorted from blood. The origin of the receptors is a female donor with breast cancer.

This sequence joins TRBV13 and TRBJ2-7, with D perhaps TRBD1 (6 bases). Trimming cost V 6 bases and J 1 base, with 10 bases left between them. CDR1 is PRHDT, CDR2 FYEKMQ, per germline (reference sequence). The CDR3 has 13 amino acids. This CDR3 is CASSTGTSYEQYF. DNA of the CDR3: TGTGCCAGCAGTACAGGGACATCCTACGAGCAGTACTTC.

The genes are TRBV12-3 or TRBV12-4 and TRBJ1-1; D is perhaps TRBD1 (6 bases). Deletions cut 3 bases from V and 8 bases from J, with 10 bases between. This CDR3 region has 12 residues. This chain's CDR3 is CASSFGGTEAFF. CDR3 coding DNA: TGTGCCAGCAGTTTCGGGGGCACCGAAGCTTTCTTT.

Concerning this clonotype itself: As the CDR3 is not closed by the conserved phenylalanine or tryptophan, this likely results from a read error. The V and J genes are TRBV10-3 and TRBJ2-2, with a weak D call TRBD2 (7 bases). The V gene's germline CDR1 is ENHRY and CDR2 SYGVKD. V lost 4 bases and J lost 6, with 12 bases in between. CDR3 size: 14 residues. CDR3 DNA sequence: TGTGCCATCAGTGGAACGGGGGGCGCCGGGGAGCTGTTTATT. Translated, it gives CAISGTGGAGELFI.

Here the CDR3 reads CSATGDGFPGELFF. The CDR3, as DNA: TGCAGTGCCACAGGGGACGGATTTCCCGGGGAGCTGTTTTTT. The rearrangement uses TRBV20-1 and TRBJ2-2, with 7 bases matching TRBD1. The length of the CDR3 is 14 residues. The V and J ends lost 6 bases and 6 bases, in that order; junction bases with no gene match: 10. The germline CDR1 and CDR2 sequences are DFQATT and SNEGSKA (reference sequence).

This chain joins TRBV7-3 and TRBJ2-1, with a tentative D call TRBD1 (8 bases). The germline CDR1 and CDR2 sequences are SGHTA and FQGTGA. V lost 3 bases, J lost 9 bases, and 18 bases lay in between. This CDR3 is 15 amino acids long. The CDR3 DNA follows: TGTGCCAGCAGCTTCGGACAGGGACTAAGGGTTGAGCAGTTCTTC. It encodes CASSFGQGLRVEQFF. Full variable domain (missing parts from reference TRBV7-3 and TRBJ2-1): GAGVSQTPSNKVTEKGKYVELRCDPISGHTALYWYRQSLGQGPEFLIYFQGTGAADDSGLPNDRFFAVRPEGSVSTLKIQRTERGDSAVYLCASSFGQGLRVEQFFGPGTRLTVL.

V gene TRBV28 combines with J gene TRBJ2-7, with 8 bases that match TRBD1. The CDR3 covers 14 residues. V trimming: 6 bases; J trimming: 1 base; junction bases outside the gene matches: 5. Germline V CDR1 and CDR2: MDHEN, SYDVKM. This CDR3 is CASRLDRGSYEQYF. The CDR3 bases are TGTGCCAGCAGGTTAGACAGGGGATCCTACGAGCAGTACTTC. Combining the CDR3 with reference TRBV28 and TRBJ2-7 gives the whole variable domain DVKVTQSSRYLVKRTGEKVFLECVQDMDHENMFWYRQDPGLGLRLIYFSYDVKMKEKGDIPEGYSVSREKKERFSLILESASTNQTSMYLCASRLDRGSYEQYFGPGTRLTVT.